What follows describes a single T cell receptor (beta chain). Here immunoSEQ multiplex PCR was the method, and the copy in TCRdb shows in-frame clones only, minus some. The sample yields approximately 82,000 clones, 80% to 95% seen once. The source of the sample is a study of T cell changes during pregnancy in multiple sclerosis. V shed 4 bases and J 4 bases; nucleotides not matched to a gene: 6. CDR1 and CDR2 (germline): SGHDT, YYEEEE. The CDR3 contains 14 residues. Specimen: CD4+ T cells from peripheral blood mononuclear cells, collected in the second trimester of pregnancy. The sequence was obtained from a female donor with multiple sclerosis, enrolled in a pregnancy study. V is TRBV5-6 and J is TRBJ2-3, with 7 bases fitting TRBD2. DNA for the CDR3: TGTGCCAGCAGCCGGGGGGTGAGAGCAGATACGCAGTATTTT. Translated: CASSRGVRADTQYF. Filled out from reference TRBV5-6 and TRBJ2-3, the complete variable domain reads DAGVTQSPTHLIKTRGQQVTLRCSPKSGHDTVSWYQQALGQGPQFIFQYYEEEERQRGNFPDRFSGHQFPNYSSELNVNALLLGDSALYLCASSRGVRADTQYFGPGTRLTVL.